This T cell receptor beta chain came from a study of shared T cell receptors in the human thymus. Deletions cut 6 bases from V and 5 bases from J, with 19 bases between. Germline CDR1 and CDR2: SGDLS and YYNGEE. The CDR3 is 15 residues long. Measured with immunoSEQ multiplex PCR; TCRdb has only the in-frame clones, and not every one. This table holds about 660,000 clones, around 89% found once. The count of this clone is one. These data were likewise used in another study, on human thymus T cells. That paper adds: Healthy Finnish infants undergoing corrective surgery for congenital heart defects were used as donors. Resections obtained during corrective heart surgery supplied the thymus tissue. Thymic and blood repertoires appeared to carry a bias in their V and J gene usage. Unrelated individuals reportedly shared highly overlapping thymic TCR repertoires.

The sequence derives from a boy under two years old with a congenital heart defect. Material: thymocytes. V and J are TRBV9 and TRBJ2-3; possibly TRBD2 for D (7 bases). The DNA of the CDR3 is TGTGCCAGCACCAAGAGCGGGAAGGGGGGAGATACGCAGTATTTT. Amino acid sequence: CASTKSGKGGDTQYF.